This T cell receptor (beta chain) was captured by sequencing in a study of blood T cell repertoires in COVID-19. TCRdb's table, derived via immunoSEQ multiplex PCR, lists solely in-frame clones and lacks some. The sample consists of a few hundred thousand clones, around 89% of them appearing once. Looked up from germline, CDR1 is SEHNR and CDR2 is FQNEAQ (reference sequence). The CDR3 runs 16 residues. V lost 11 bases and J lost 7; bases outside the gene matches: 17. J is TRBJ2-3 and V is TRBV7-9; the match to TRBD2 covers 11 bases. The clonotype originates from a woman in her 30s with COVID-19, enrolled during active disease. Sequencing was carried out using peripheral blood. In DNA form, the CDR3 reads TGTGCCGGACTCCAGTGGGCTAGCGGGAGGTCGAATACGCAGTATTTT. This gives the protein CAGLQWASGRSNTQYF.